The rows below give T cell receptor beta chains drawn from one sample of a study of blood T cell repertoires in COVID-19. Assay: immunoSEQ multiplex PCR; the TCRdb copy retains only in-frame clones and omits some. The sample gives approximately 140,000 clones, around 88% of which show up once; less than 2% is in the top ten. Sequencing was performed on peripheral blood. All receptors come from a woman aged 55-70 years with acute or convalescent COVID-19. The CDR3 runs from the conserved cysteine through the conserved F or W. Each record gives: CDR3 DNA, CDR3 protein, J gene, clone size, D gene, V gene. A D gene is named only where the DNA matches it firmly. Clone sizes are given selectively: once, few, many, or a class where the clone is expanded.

CDR3nt: TGTGCCAGCAGCCGGACAGGGGGCACGGGTGGCAATCAGCCCCAGCATTTT; CDR3aa: CASSRTGGTGGNQPQHF; j_gene: TRBJ1-5; abundance: NA; d_gene: TRBD1; v_gene: TRBV9
CDR3nt: TGTGCCAGTAGTGTCCAGGGGATAGGTGAAAAACTGTTTTTT; CDR3aa: CASSVQGIGEKLFF; j_gene: TRBJ1-4; abundance: NA; d_gene: NA; v_gene: TRBV19
CDR3nt: TGTGCCAGCAGCATACCCAACCAGGTTGAGGGTGGCTACACCTTC; CDR3aa: CASSIPNQVEGGYTF; j_gene: TRBJ1-2; abundance: NA; d_gene: NA; v_gene: TRBV7-9
CDR3nt: TGCAGCGTTGAAGAGGGCAGAGACCTTAACGATGAGCAGTTCTTC; CDR3aa: CSVEEGRDLNDEQFF; j_gene: TRBJ2-1; abundance: NA; d_gene: NA; v_gene: TRBV29-1
CDR3nt: TGCGCCAGCAGCCCCCGGGAGGGGACCTACGAGCAGTACTTC; CDR3aa: CASSPREGTYEQYF; j_gene: TRBJ2-7; abundance: NA; d_gene: TRBD2; v_gene: TRBV4-3
CDR3nt: TGTGCCAGCAGCCAAGACCGACTAGCAGACCCCAAAAACATTCAGTACTTC; CDR3aa: CASSQDRLADPKNIQYF; j_gene: TRBJ2-4; abundance: NA; d_gene: TRBD2; v_gene: TRBV4-2
CDR3nt: TGTGCCAGCAGTTATCCGACAGGGGAGGATGAAAAACTGTTTTTT; CDR3aa: CASSYPTGEDEKLFF; j_gene: TRBJ1-4; abundance: NA; d_gene: TRBD1; v_gene: TRBV6-5
CDR3nt: TGTGCCAGCAGCGATGGGACAGTACGAACTAATGAAAAACTGTTTTTT; CDR3aa: CASSDGTVRTNEKLFF; j_gene: TRBJ1-4; abundance: NA; d_gene: TRBD1; v_gene: TRBV25-1
CDR3nt: TGTGCCAGTAGGTCCCCAGGGGGCTCAAATGGCTACACCTTC; CDR3aa: CASRSPGGSNGYTF; j_gene: TRBJ1-2; abundance: NA; d_gene: TRBD1; v_gene: TRBV19
CDR3nt: TGTGCCAGCAGCCAAGCACGAGGGTCCAGGGGGGTTAACCCCTACAATGAGCAGTTCTTC; CDR3aa: CASSQARGSRGVNPYNEQFF; j_gene: TRBJ2-1; abundance: NA; d_gene: NA; v_gene: TRBV3-1/TRBV3-2
CDR3nt: TGTGCCAGCAGCTTAACGGTGAACACTGAAGCTTTCTTT; CDR3aa: CASSLTVNTEAFF; j_gene: TRBJ1-1; abundance: NA; d_gene: NA; v_gene: TRBV7-2
CDR3nt: TGTGCCAGCAGGGACAGAACGAACACCGGGGAGCTGTTTTTT; CDR3aa: CASRDRTNTGELFF; j_gene: TRBJ2-2; abundance: NA; d_gene: NA; v_gene: TRBV2
CDR3nt: TGTGCCAGCAGTTATACAGCTAGCAATCAGCCCCAGCATTTT; CDR3aa: CASSYTASNQPQHF; j_gene: TRBJ1-5; abundance: few; d_gene: NA; v_gene: TRBV6-2/TRBV6-3
CDR3nt: TGTGCCAGCAGCCTTACACTCAAGCCGGACAGGGGAGCATACGAGCAGTACTTC; CDR3aa: CASSLTLKPDRGAYEQYF; j_gene: TRBJ2-7; abundance: NA; d_gene: TRBD1; v_gene: TRBV6-2/TRBV6-3
CDR3nt: TGTGCCAGTGAGATAGGGGATTCCTACGAGCAGTACTTC; CDR3aa: CASEIGDSYEQYF; j_gene: TRBJ2-7; abundance: NA; d_gene: NA; v_gene: TRBV6-6
CDR3nt: TGTGCCAGTCGGGCCTCGGGGTATGAGCAGTTCTTC; CDR3aa: CASRASGYEQFF; j_gene: TRBJ2-1; abundance: NA; d_gene: NA; v_gene: TRBV12-3/TRBV12-4
CDR3nt: TGTGCCAGCGGGAGCAACCGACAAAACTATGGCTACACCTTC; CDR3aa: CASGSNRQNYGYTF; j_gene: TRBJ1-2; abundance: NA; d_gene: NA; v_gene: TRBV7-8
CDR3nt: TGTGCCAGCAAATCGGGACTAGCGGGGGACAATGAGCAGTTCTTC; CDR3aa: CASKSGLAGDNEQFF; j_gene: TRBJ2-1; abundance: NA; d_gene: TRBD2; v_gene: TRBV6-4
CDR3nt: TGTGCCAGCAGACCCGACAGGGGACCTAATGAAAAACTGTTTTTT; CDR3aa: CASRPDRGPNEKLFF; j_gene: TRBJ1-4; abundance: few; d_gene: TRBD1; v_gene: TRBV2
CDR3nt: TGTGCCAGCAGCCAAGCCCCTAGCGGGGGCCCCTATCGTGGCACAGATACGCAGTATTTT; CDR3aa: CASSQAPSGGPYRGTDTQYF; j_gene: TRBJ2-3; abundance: NA; d_gene: TRBD2; v_gene: TRBV4-2
CDR3nt: TGTGCCAGCAGCTTTGGGCTCGACCCGCCTGGAAACACCATATATTTT; CDR3aa: CASSFGLDPPGNTIYF; j_gene: TRBJ1-3; abundance: NA; d_gene: NA; v_gene: TRBV5-5
CDR3nt: TGTGCCAGCTCAGGACGGACTAGCGGGACGGACACCGGGGAGCTGTTTTTT; CDR3aa: CASSGRTSGTDTGELFF; j_gene: TRBJ2-2; abundance: NA; d_gene: TRBD2; v_gene: TRBV18
CDR3nt: TGTGCCAGCATGAACAGGGATGGCTATGGCTACACCTTC; CDR3aa: CASMNRDGYGYTF; j_gene: TRBJ1-2; abundance: NA; d_gene: NA; v_gene: TRBV28
CDR3nt: TGTGCCAGCAGCGACCCGGGGGGCGAGCAGTACTTC; CDR3aa: CASSDPGGEQYF; j_gene: TRBJ2-7; abundance: NA; d_gene: TRBD2; v_gene: TRBV28
CDR3nt: TGTGCCAGCAGCCCCCCCGGGATACAGAACTCCTATGGCTACACCTTC; CDR3aa: CASSPPGIQNSYGYTF; j_gene: TRBJ1-2; abundance: few; d_gene: NA; v_gene: TRBV3-1/TRBV3-2
CDR3nt: TGTGCCAGCAGCTTAGTCGGTAGCGGGGGAAATGAGCAGTTCTTC; CDR3aa: CASSLVGSGGNEQFF; j_gene: TRBJ2-1; abundance: NA; d_gene: TRBD2; v_gene: TRBV7-6
CDR3nt: TGTGCCAGCAGCTCCGGACAGGGGGCGATGAACACTGAAGCTTTCTTT; CDR3aa: CASSSGQGAMNTEAFF; j_gene: TRBJ1-1; abundance: NA; d_gene: TRBD1; v_gene: TRBV5-4
CDR3nt: TGTGCCAGCAGCACTAGGACAGGGCGGCAGTTCTTC; CDR3aa: CASSTRTGRQFF; j_gene: TRBJ2-1; abundance: NA; d_gene: TRBD1; v_gene: TRBV7-8
CDR3nt: TGTGCCAGCAACGACAGGGATAGCAATCAGCCCCAGCATTTT; CDR3aa: CASNDRDSNQPQHF; j_gene: TRBJ1-5; abundance: few; d_gene: TRBD1; v_gene: TRBV28
CDR3nt: TGTGCCAGCAGCTCCCTCCCGGGTCTACACCCGAACACTGAAGCTTTCTTT; CDR3aa: CASSSLPGLHPNTEAFF; j_gene: TRBJ1-1; abundance: NA; d_gene: NA; v_gene: TRBV7-2
CDR3nt: TGTGCCAGTAGAACCCCATCCGGACAAGGGGGCCTCAATCAGCCCCAGCATTTT; CDR3aa: CASRTPSGQGGLNQPQHF; j_gene: TRBJ1-5; abundance: NA; d_gene: TRBD1; v_gene: TRBV19
CDR3nt: TGTGCCAGCAGCGGGACAGGGAAAACCTCCTACGAGCAGTACTTC; CDR3aa: CASSGTGKTSYEQYF; j_gene: TRBJ2-7; abundance: once; d_gene: TRBD1; v_gene: TRBV5-4
CDR3nt: TGCAGCGTGAGGGATGGAACGCAGTATTTT; CDR3aa: CSVRDGTQYF; j_gene: TRBJ2-3; abundance: once; d_gene: NA; v_gene: TRBV29-1
CDR3nt: TGCGCCAGCAGCCTCCTCGGGACAGGGGGCAATAACTATGGCTACACCTTC; CDR3aa: CASSLLGTGGNNYGYTF; j_gene: TRBJ1-2; abundance: once; d_gene: TRBD1; v_gene: TRBV5-1
CDR3nt: TGTGCCAGCAGTTACGAGACCGGGGGACTCTACGAGCAGTACTTC; CDR3aa: CASSYETGGLYEQYF; j_gene: TRBJ2-7; abundance: NA; d_gene: NA; v_gene: TRBV6-2/TRBV6-3
CDR3nt: TGTGCCTGGAGTGCAAGCGGCATCCAGTTCTTC; CDR3aa: CAWSASGIQFF; j_gene: TRBJ2-1; abundance: once; d_gene: NA; v_gene: TRBV30
CDR3nt: TGTGCCAGTAAAGCTGACAGGTACTTCTATGGCTACACCTTC; CDR3aa: CASKADRYFYGYTF; j_gene: TRBJ1-2; abundance: NA; d_gene: NA; v_gene: TRBV19
CDR3nt: TGTGCCAGCACCCACAGCCCCAGGGCCCCAGATACGCAGTATTTT; CDR3aa: CASTHSPRAPDTQYF; j_gene: TRBJ2-3; abundance: NA; d_gene: NA; v_gene: TRBV28
CDR3nt: TGTGCCAGTAGTACCTCAATGTATAATTTCCCGGACAGGGTTGGAAGGGAGCAGTACTTC; CDR3aa: CASSTSMYNFPDRVGREQYF; j_gene: TRBJ2-7; abundance: NA; d_gene: TRBD1; v_gene: TRBV19
CDR3nt: TGTGCCAGCAGCTCGAACAGGGGTCGGGGCACTGAAGCTTTCTTT; CDR3aa: CASSSNRGRGTEAFF; j_gene: TRBJ1-1; abundance: NA; d_gene: TRBD1; v_gene: TRBV7-6
CDR3nt: TGTGCCAGCAGTTCGGGGGGCTACGAGCAGTACTTC; CDR3aa: CASSSGGYEQYF; j_gene: TRBJ2-7; abundance: NA; d_gene: TRBD2; v_gene: TRBV6-2/TRBV6-3
CDR3nt: TGTGCCAGCAGTGAACAGGGGGGCGCAGATACGCAGTATTTT; CDR3aa: CASSEQGGADTQYF; j_gene: TRBJ2-3; abundance: NA; d_gene: TRBD1; v_gene: TRBV6-4